These 15 T cell receptor beta chains were sequenced from one sample in a study of cytomegalovirus exposure and HLA in healthy donors. The primer mix had 60 Vbeta and 13 Jbeta primers. Profiling relied on immunoSEQ multiplex PCR, and the TCRdb table lists in-frame clones only, not all of them. The sample has more than 60,000 clones; about three quarters are singletons. The source material was PBMCs. These receptors were obtained from a man in his late teens or twenties in good health and CMV-seronegative.

This chain links TRBV11-1 with TRBJ2-4; D is possibly TRBD2 (6 bases). Per germline, CDR1 SGHAT and CDR2 FQDESV (reference sequence). The CDR3 length is 15 residues. With 3 bases removed from V and 4 bases from J, the gap between germline ends came to 13 bases. The chain's CDR3 is CASSFTGSKKNIQYF. In DNA form, the CDR3 reads TGTGCCAGCAGCTTTACCGGGAGCAAGAAAAACATTCAGTACTTC.

The chain employs TRBV2 and TRBJ1-3, with TRBD1 matching 7 bases. The CDR3 length is 15 residues. The ends lost 8 bases at V and 3 bases at J; junction bases unmatched: 10. Per germline, CDR1 SNHLY and CDR2 FYNNEI. CDR3 nucleotide sequence: TGTGCCAGCGGGGTTCCAGACAGGGATGGAAACACCATATATTTT. The encoded protein is CASGVPDRDGNTIYF.

This chain joins TRBV28 and TRBJ1-1, with a tentative D call TRBD1 (5 bases). Germline assignment: CDR1 MDHEN and CDR2 SYDVKM. This CDR3 comprises 14 residues. The V end lost 3 bases, the J end lost 5 bases, and 13 bases lay between the germline ends. The CDR3 sequence is CASSLAGRGTEAFF. In DNA, the CDR3 is TGTGCCAGCAGTTTGGCAGGACGGGGGACTGAAGCTTTCTTT.

The chain has TRBV2 and TRBJ2-7; TRBD1 might be the D (6 bases). From germline, CDR1 is SNHLY and CDR2 FYNNEI. The CDR3 has 16 amino acids. In DNA, the CDR3 is TGTGCCTGCAGTGATCCATACAGGGCGGAAACCTACGAGCAGTACGTC. This translates into CACSDPYRAETYEQYV.

The rearrangement uses TRBV25-1 and TRBJ1-1; D is unclear. The CDR3 is made up of 16 amino acids. Germline V lookup: CDR1 MGHDK, CDR2 SYGVNS. V was shortened by 5 bases and J by 4 bases, with 20 bases between the two germline ends. CDR3 DNA: TGTGCCAGCAGTCCTTGGGCCTCAGGCCGTGGCACTGAAGCTTTCTTT. It translates to CASSPWASGRGTEAFF.

The chain has TRBV6-4 and TRBJ1-5; 10 bases are shared with TRBD1. The CDR3 extends over 20 amino acids. V lost 4 bases, J lost 3 bases, and 18 bases stayed unmatched. Germline V gives CDR1 MRHNA, CDR2 SNTAGT. The DNA for the CDR3 is TGTGCCAGCAGTGCCTTACGACAGGGGGCGCATTCTAGGAACAATCAGCCCCAGCATTTT. This gives the protein CASSALRQGAHSRNNQPQHF.

This clone was observed a single time. CDR3 sequence: CASSPAIRSPLHF. Here the CDR3 DNA reads TGTGCCAGCAGCCCCGCTATTCGCTCCCCCCTCCACTTT. The chain links TRBV7-2 to TRBJ1-6; D uncertain. Germline assignment: CDR1 SGHTA and CDR2 FQGNSA. The CDR3 sequence is 13 residues long. V lost 5 bases and J 13 bases, leaving 15 bases between the germline ends.

The V call is TRBV6-1, the J call TRBJ2-5, with 7 bases identical to TRBD1. Germline CDR1 and CDR2: MNHNS and SASEGT. This CDR3 region has 14 residues. With 7 bases clipped from V and 5 bases from J, the junction kept 10 bases outside the gene matches. CDR3 region: CASKWVGGRETQYF. The CDR3 nucleotides are TGTGCCAGCAAGTGGGTAGGGGGCCGGGAGACCCAGTACTTC.

This chain links TRBV5-6 with TRBJ1-3, with a possible D match to TRBD1 (5 bases). Germline CDR1 reads SGHDT; CDR2 reads YYEEEE. V dropped 2 bases and J dropped 0 bases, with 15 bases sitting between them. This CDR3 has 17 amino acids. CDR3 loop: CASSFRALAHSGNTIYF. Here the CDR3 DNA reads TGTGCCAGCAGCTTCAGGGCCCTGGCCCACTCTGGAAACACCATATATTTT.

The chain is built from TRBV11-3 and TRBJ2-1; D unclear. The CDR3 length is 15 residues. Trimming shortened V by 5 bases and J by 0 bases, and 11 bases separated the two germline ends. Germline V gives CDR1 SGHNT, CDR2 YENEEA. The CDR3 is CASSPTPGSYNEQFF. The CDR3 DNA sequence: TGTGCCAGCAGCCCTACCCCTGGCTCCTACAATGAGCAGTTCTTC.

The V call is TRBV7-2, the J call TRBJ2-3; TRBD2 is a possible D gene (6 bases). This CDR3 spans 15 amino acids. Germline V lookup: CDR1 SGHTA, CDR2 FQGNSA. The V end lost 8 bases, the J end lost 2 bases, and 17 bases lay between the germline ends. The CDR3 is CASAPGRGNTDTQYF. For the CDR3, the DNA is TGTGCCAGCGCCCCCGGGCGGGGAAACACAGATACGCAGTATTTT.

The rearrangement joins TRBV30 to TRBJ2-7, with 11 bases aligning to TRBD2. Germline trimming cut 0 bases from V and 7 bases from J; bases unmatched to any gene: 8. There are 15 residues in the CDR3. Germline V gene lookup returns CDR1 GTSNPN and CDR2 SVGIG (reference sequence). The CDR3 nucleotides are TGTGCCTGGAGTGTACTAGCGGGGGAAGTGGGAGAGCAGTACTTC. This gives the protein CAWSVLAGEVGEQYF.

This clone was picked up one time. The genes are TRBV6-1 and TRBJ1-2, with 8 bases that match TRBD1. V trimming: 5 bases; J trimming: 7 bases; junction bases outside the gene matches: 12. In germline, CDR1 is MNHNS, CDR2 SASEGT. The CDR3 spans 15 residues. The CDR3 nucleotides read TGTGCCAGCAGTCCCCGAGGACAGGGAACGGGTGGCTACACCTTC. Residues: CASSPRGQGTGGYTF.

This chain joins TRBV15 and TRBJ2-1; 7 bases map to TRBD2. CDR3 size: 16 residues. Germline CDR1 and CDR2: LNHNV and YYDKDF (reference sequence). V dropped 0 bases and J dropped 4; count of bases not matched to a gene: 6. In DNA form, the CDR3 reads TGTGCCACCAGCAGAGATCGCGGGGGTTTGTACAATGAGCAGTTCTTC. This encodes CATSRDRGGLYNEQFF. Filled out from reference TRBV15 and TRBJ2-1, the complete variable domain reads DAMVIQNPRYQVTQFGKPVTLSCSQTLNHNVMYWYQQKSSQAPKLLFHYYDKDFNNEADTPDNFQSRRPNTSFCFLDIRSPGLGDTAMYLCATSRDRGGLYNEQFFGPGTRLTVL.

The table lists this clone with a few counts. CDR3 residues: CASSLPGSGEKLFF. Written as DNA, the CDR3 is TGCGCCAGCAGCCTCCCGGGAAGTGGTGAAAAACTGTTTTTT. J is TRBJ1-4 and V is TRBV5-1; D gene unclear. CDR3 length: 14 amino acids. Germline CDR1 and CDR2: SGHRS and YFSETQ. V lost 4 bases and J 7 bases, leaving 14 bases between the germline ends.